The entry that follows covers one TCR beta chain sequence. In germline, CDR1 is SGHNT, CDR2 YENEEA. Trimming took 5 bases from V and 4 from J; bases not matched to a gene: 7. The CDR3 length is 15 residues. This sample stems from a study of blood T cell repertoires in COVID-19. Study at large: Acute-phase and convalescent COVID-19 samples originated in the United States, Italy and Spain. PBMCs, B-cell-depleted T cells, or T cells were the source of the cDNA or gDNA that made up the material.

Original methodology: Amplification from reference gene primers served as the basis for estimated nucleated cell counts. Profiled with immunoSEQ multiplex PCR; TCRdb holds only in-frame clones, not every one. That table is the source of V, J and clone size, and D and trimming were worked out from the DNA. This table holds more than 95,000 clones, about 80% found once. This TCR was recovered from a woman between 65 and 79 years old with acute or convalescent COVID-19. This sequence joins TRBV11-3 and TRBJ2-2; 7 bases are shared with TRBD1. Sequencing was carried out using peripheral blood. CDR3 loop: CASSRDRAVTGELFF. CDR3 nucleotides: TGTGCCAGCAGCCGAGACAGGGCGGTCACCGGGGAGCTGTTTTTT.